This TCR beta chain emerged from a study of blood T cells in healthy people across ages. Study-wide points: Donors of long life had a larger count of naive CD4+ cells and greater diversity than aged donors.

This clonotype appeared many times. Antigen specificity is unknown. In germline, CDR1 is LGHDT, CDR2 YNNKEL (reference sequence). The CDR3 totals 14 residues. V lost 4 bases to trimming and J lost 3 bases, with 13 bases between them. With a J-beta primer mix and a sample-barcoded 5' primer, a second PCR ran roughly 6 to 12 cycles. Each cDNA molecule received a tag from a template-switch adaptor that had 12 random nucleotides. TCRdb fed the 5' RACE reads into MiXCR, producing one record per CDR3 protein. The table shows 590,000 or so distinct CDR3 sequences, with about 30% occurring only once. The sample consisted of blood. This TCR derives from a woman aged 80 or older in good health. This chain connects TRBV3-1 to TRBJ2-7; D is possibly TRBD1 or TRBD2 (7 bases each). The chain's CDR3 is CASSRRGGSYEQYF. The CDR3 DNA follows: TGTGCCAGCAGCCGCAGGGGGGGTAGCTACGAGCAGTACTTC.